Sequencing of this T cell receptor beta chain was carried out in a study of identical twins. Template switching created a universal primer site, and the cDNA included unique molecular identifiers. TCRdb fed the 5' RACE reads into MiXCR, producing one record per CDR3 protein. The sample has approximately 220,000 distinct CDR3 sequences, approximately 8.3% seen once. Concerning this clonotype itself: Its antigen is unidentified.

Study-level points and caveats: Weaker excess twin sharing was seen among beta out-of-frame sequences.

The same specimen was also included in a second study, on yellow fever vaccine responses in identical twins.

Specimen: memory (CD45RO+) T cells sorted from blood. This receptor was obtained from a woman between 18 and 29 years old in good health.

The CDR3 here is CASSLRARTGGGPDYEQYF. The CDR3 DNA reads as TGTGCCAGCAGCTTAAGGGCCCGGACAGGGGGCGGCCCAGATTACGAGCAGTACTTC. The chain links TRBV11-2 to TRBJ2-7; 11 positions match TRBD1. The J segment lost 4 bases and the V segment lost 2 bases, leaving 16 bases of the junction unmatched. CDR1 SGHAT and CDR2 FQNNGV come from the germline V gene. CDR3 length: 19 residues.